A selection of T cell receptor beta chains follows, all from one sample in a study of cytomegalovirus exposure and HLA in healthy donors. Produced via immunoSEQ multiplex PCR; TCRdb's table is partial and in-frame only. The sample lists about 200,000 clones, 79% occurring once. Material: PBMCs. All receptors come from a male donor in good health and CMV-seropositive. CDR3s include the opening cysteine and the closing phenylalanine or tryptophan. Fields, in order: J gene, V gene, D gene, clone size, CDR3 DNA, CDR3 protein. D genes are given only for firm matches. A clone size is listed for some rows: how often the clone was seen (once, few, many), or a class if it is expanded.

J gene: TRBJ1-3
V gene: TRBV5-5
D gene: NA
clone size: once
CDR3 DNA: TGTGCCAGCAGCTTGGACGCGTACTCTGGAAACACCATATATTTT
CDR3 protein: CASSLDAYSGNTIYF

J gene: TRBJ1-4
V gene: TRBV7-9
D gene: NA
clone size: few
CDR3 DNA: TGTGCCAGCAGCTTAGGCAGGGTTGGTGAAAAACTGTTTTTT
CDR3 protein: CASSLGRVGEKLFF

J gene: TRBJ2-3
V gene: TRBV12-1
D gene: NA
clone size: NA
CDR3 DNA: TGTGCCAGCAGCTTTGGATACATAGGGACAGCTACCCAAGATACGCAGTATTTT
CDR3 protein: CASSFGYIGTATQDTQYF

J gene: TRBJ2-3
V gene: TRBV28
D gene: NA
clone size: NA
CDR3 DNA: TGTGCCAGCAGTCCGGCAGCGCGGACAGATACGCAGTATTTT
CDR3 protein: CASSPAARTDTQYF

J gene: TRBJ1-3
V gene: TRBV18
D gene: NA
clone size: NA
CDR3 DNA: TGTGCCAGCTCCCCGGAGGGTACGTCTGGAAACACCATATATTTT
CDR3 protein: CASSPEGTSGNTIYF

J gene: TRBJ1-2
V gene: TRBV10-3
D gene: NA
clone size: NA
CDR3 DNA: TGTGCCATCAGAGCGACGTCTAACTATGGCTACACCTTC
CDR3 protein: CAIRATSNYGYTF

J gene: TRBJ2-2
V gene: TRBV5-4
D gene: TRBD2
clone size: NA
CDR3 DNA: TGTGCCAGCAGCTTCCCGACTAGCGGGGGGTCCGCCGGGGAGCTGTTTTTT
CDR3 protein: CASSFPTSGGSAGELFF

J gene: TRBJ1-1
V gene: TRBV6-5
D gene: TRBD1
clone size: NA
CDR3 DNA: TGTGCCAGCAGCAGGGGGACAGTTATGAACACTGAAGCTTTCTTT
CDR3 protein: CASSRGTVMNTEAFF

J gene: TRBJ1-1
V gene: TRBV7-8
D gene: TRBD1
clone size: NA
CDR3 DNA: TGTGCCAGCAGACCCGTATTGGGACAGGGGTTTGCGGACACTGAAGCTTTCTTT
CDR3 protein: CASRPVLGQGFADTEAFF

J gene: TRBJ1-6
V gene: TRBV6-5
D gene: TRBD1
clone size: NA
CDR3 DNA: TGTGCCAGCAGTTCCGGACAGGGGAATGGTTCACCCCTCCACTTT
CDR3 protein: CASSSGQGNGSPLHF

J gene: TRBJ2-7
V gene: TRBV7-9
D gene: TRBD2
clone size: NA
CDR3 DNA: TGTGCCAGCAGCTCGCTAGCGGGAGAAGGCTACGAGCAGTACTTC
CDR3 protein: CASSSLAGEGYEQYF

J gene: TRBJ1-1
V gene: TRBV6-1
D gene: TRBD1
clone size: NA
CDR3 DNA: TGTGCCAGCAGTCGCATCCAGGGGGGGAACACTGAAGCTTTCTTT
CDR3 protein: CASSRIQGGNTEAFF

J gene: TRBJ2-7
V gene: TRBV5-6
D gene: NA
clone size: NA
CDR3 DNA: TGTGCCAGCAGTATCAGACAGTACGAGCAGTACTTC
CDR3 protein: CASSIRQYEQYF

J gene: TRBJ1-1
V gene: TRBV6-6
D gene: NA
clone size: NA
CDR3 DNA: TGTGCCAGCGTCAGGGGTGGCACTGAAGCTTTCTTT
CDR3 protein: CASVRGGTEAFF

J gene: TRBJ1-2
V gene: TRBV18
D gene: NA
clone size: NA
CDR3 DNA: TGTGCCAGCTCACCAAGAACTAAGGGGAGGATTGATAACTATGGCTACACCTTC
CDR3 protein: CASSPRTKGRIDNYGYTF

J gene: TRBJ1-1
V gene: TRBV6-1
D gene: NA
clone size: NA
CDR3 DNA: TGTGCCAGCAGTGACCCCCTGCGGGAAGCTTTCTTT
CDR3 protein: CASSDPLREAFF

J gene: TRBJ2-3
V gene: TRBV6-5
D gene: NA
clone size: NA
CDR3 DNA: TGTGCCAGCAGTATCAGGGGTGTAACGACAGATACGCAGTATTTT
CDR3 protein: CASSIRGVTTDTQYF

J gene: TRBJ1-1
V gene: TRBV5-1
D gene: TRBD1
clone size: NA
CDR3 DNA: TGCGCCAGCAGCGGCCGGGACAGGGGAGGTACTGAAGCTTTCTTT
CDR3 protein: CASSGRDRGGTEAFF

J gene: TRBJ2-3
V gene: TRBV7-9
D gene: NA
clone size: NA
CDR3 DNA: TGTGCCAGCAGCTTAGCGCAGGCAGGGTATCGGGATACGCAGTATTTT
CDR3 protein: CASSLAQAGYRDTQYF

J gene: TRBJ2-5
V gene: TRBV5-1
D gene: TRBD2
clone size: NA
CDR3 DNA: TGCGCCAGCGATCCGGGAGGTTCAGAGACCCAGTACTTC
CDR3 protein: CASDPGGSETQYF

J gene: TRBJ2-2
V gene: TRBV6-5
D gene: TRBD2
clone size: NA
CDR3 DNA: TGTGCCAGCAGTTACTCGCCTAGCGGACTCACCGGGGAGCTGTTTTTT
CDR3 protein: CASSYSPSGLTGELFF

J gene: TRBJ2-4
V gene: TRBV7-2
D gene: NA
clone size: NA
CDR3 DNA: TGTGCCAGCAGCCCGGGGGAGTTGGGGAAAAACATTCAGTACTTC
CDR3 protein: CASSPGELGKNIQYF

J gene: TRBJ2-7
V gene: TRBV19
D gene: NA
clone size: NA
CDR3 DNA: TGTGCCAGTAGTATTAGCGGCGGGTCCACCTACGAGCAGTACTTC
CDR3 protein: CASSISGGSTYEQYF

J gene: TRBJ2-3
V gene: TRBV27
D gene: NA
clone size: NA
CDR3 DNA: TGTGCCAGCAGACCTCTAGCCCTGAGCACAGATACGCAGTATTTT
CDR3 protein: CASRPLALSTDTQYF

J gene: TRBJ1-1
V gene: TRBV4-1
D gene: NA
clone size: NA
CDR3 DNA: TGCGCCAGCAGCCCCTTAGGTACGGGAGGCACTGAAGCTTTCTTT
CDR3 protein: CASSPLGTGGTEAFF

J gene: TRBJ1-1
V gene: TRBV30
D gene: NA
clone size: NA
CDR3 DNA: TGTGCCTGGGGGACTTCGGGGAACACTGAAGCTTTCTTT
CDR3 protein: CAWGTSGNTEAFF

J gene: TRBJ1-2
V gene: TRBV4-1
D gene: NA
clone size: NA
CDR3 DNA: TGCGCCAGCAGCCTAATAGGGGGGAGGGGAGCTAACTATGGCTACACCTTC
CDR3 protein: CASSLIGGRGANYGYTF

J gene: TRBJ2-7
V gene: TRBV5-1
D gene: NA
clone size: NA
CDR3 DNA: TGCGCCAGCAGCTCCCGCTTACCCCTGGAGTACGAGCAGTACTTC
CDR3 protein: CASSSRLPLEYEQYF

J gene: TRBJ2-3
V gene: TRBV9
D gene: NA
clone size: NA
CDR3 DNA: TGTGCCAGCAGCGCCGTTGGGCAGCCCACAGATACGCAGTATTTT
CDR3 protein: CASSAVGQPTDTQYF

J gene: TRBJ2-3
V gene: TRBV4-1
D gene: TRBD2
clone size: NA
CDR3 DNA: TGCGCCAGCAGCCAAGATGGCGGGAGCCCTAGCACAGATACGCAGTATTTT
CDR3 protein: CASSQDGGSPSTDTQYF

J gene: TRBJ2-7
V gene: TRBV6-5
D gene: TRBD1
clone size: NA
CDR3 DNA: TGTGCCAGCAGTTACGGGGACAGTTCCTACGAGCAGTACTTC
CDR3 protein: CASSYGDSSYEQYF

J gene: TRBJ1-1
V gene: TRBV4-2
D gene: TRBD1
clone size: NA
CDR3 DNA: TGTGCCAGCAGCCCCGGACAGGGAGGGTCCACTGAAGCTTTCTTT
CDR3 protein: CASSPGQGGSTEAFF

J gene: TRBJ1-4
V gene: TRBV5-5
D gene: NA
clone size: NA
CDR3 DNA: TGTGCCAGCAGCTTGGGGCAGGGAAATGAAAAACTGTTTTTT
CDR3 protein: CASSLGQGNEKLFF

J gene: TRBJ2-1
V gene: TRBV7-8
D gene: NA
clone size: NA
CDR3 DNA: TGTGCCACTCAGCTTAGGGGTAATACGAATGAGCAGTTCTTC
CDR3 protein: CATQLRGNTNEQFF

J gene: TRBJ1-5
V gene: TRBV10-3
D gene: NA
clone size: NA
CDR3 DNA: TGTGCCACCCCTCAGGTCCAGCCCCAGCATTTT
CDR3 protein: CATPQVQPQHF

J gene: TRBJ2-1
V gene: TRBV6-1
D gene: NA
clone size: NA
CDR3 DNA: TGTGTCAGCATATCCGTGGTGGGGGGTTACAATGAGCAGTTCTTC
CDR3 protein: CVSISVVGGYNEQFF

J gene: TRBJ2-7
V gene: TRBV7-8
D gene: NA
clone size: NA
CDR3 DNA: TGTGCCAGCAGCAGGGCCTTGGGAGCGGAGCAGTACTTC
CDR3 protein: CASSRALGAEQYF

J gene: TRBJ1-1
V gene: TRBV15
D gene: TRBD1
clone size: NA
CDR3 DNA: TGTGCCACCAGCGTGACAGGGTCACTAACTGAAGCTTTCTTT
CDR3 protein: CATSVTGSLTEAFF

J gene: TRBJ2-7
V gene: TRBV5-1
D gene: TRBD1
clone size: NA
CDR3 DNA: TGCGCCAGCACTGGTGGGACAGGGTACGACAAGCAGTACTTC
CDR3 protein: CASTGGTGYDKQYF

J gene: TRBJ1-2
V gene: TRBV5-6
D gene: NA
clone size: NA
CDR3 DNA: TGTGCCAGCAGTTTCCCAGGGGAGGGCTACACCTTC
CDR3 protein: CASSFPGEGYTF

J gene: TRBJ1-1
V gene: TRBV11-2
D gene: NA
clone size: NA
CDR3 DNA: TGTGCCAGCAGCTTTCAGGGAAACACTGAAGCTTTCTTT
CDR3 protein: CASSFQGNTEAFF

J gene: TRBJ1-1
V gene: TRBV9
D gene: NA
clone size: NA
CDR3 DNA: TGTGCCAGCAGCGTAGAGGCCTTCCCGGGAGGGACTGAAGCTTTCTTT
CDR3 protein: CASSVEAFPGGTEAFF

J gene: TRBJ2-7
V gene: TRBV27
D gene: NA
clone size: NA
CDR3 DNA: TGTGCCCGATTTATGAAGCCCTACGAGCAGTACTTC
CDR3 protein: CARFMKPYEQYF

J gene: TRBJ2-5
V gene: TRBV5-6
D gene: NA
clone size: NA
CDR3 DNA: TGTGCCAGCAGCTTGCCCGGCGGACGGGAGCAGTACTTC
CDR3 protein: CASSLPGGREQYF

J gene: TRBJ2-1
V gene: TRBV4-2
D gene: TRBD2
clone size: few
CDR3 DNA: TGTGCCAGCAGACTTCATAGCGGGGCCTACAATGAGCAGTTCTTC
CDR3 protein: CASRLHSGAYNEQFF

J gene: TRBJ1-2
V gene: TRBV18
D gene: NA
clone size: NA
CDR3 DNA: TGTGCCAGCTCACCATCCGTCCAGGGGCTAAAGGGCTACACCTTC
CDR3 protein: CASSPSVQGLKGYTF

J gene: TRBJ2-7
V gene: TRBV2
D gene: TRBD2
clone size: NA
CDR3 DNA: TGTGCCACAGAGCTAGCGGGAGAAGGCTCCTACGAGCAGTACTTC
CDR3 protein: CATELAGEGSYEQYF

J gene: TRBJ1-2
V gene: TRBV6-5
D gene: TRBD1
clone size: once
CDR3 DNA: TGTGCCAGCAGAATGGGACAGGGGTATGGCTACACCTTC
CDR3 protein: CASRMGQGYGYTF

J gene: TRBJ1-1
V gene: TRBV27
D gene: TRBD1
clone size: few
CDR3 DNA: TGTGCCAGCAGACAACAGGGGTTGAACACTGAAGCTTTCTTT
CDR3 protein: CASRQQGLNTEAFF

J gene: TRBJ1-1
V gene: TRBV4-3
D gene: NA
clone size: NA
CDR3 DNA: TGCGCCAGCAGCCAATTCCCGGGGGGGAACACTGAAGCTTTCTTT
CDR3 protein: CASSQFPGGNTEAFF

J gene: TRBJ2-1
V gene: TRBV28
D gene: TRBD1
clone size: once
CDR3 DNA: TGTGCCAGCAGTTCTGGACAGGGGAGGAATGAGCAGTTCTTC
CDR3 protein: CASSSGQGRNEQFF

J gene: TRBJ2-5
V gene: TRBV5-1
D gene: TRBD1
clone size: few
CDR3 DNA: TGCGCCAGCAGCTTGGCCGAAGGCAGGGGGTTGGTCCAGTACTTC
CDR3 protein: CASSLAEGRGLVQYF

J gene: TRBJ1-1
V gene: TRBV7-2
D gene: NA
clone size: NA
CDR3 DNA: TGTGCCAGCAGCACATTTGCGGGAACCTCGGGGACTGAAGCTTTCTTT
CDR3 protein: CASSTFAGTSGTEAFF

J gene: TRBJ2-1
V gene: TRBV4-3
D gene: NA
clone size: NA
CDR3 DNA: TGCGCCAGCAGCCAAGAACGGCTAGCGTTGAGTGGTGAGCAGTTCTTC
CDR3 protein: CASSQERLALSGEQFF

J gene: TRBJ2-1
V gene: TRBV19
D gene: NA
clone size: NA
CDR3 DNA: TGTGCCAGTAGACTTGACACTGGCCGCGATGAGCAGTTCTTC
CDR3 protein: CASRLDTGRDEQFF

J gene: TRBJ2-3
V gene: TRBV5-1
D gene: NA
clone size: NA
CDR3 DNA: TGCGCCAGCAGCCCACTTAGAGAGGGTACGCAGTATTTT
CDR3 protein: CASSPLREGTQYF

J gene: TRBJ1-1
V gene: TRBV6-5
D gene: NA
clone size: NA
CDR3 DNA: TGTGCCAGCAGTTACGGCAGGATCACTGAAGCTTTCTTT
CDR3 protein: CASSYGRITEAFF